The 11 T cell receptor beta chains in this list originate from one sample, sequenced in a study of T cell responses to AZD1222 COVID-19 vaccine. Assay used: immunoSEQ multiplex PCR; TCRdb lists only in-frame clones, some missing. The table shows approximately 100,000 clones, with about 89% occurring only once. Here the sequenced sample was peripheral blood, taken on day 0 of AZD1222 vaccination. These receptors were collected from an adult in good health.

The rearrangement uses TRBV28 and TRBJ2-3; tentative D call: TRBD1 (6 bases). The CDR3 extends over 15 amino acids. V lost 5 bases to trimming and J lost 2 bases, with 14 bases between them. Germline-derived CDR1 and CDR2 are MDHEN and SYDVKM. This CDR3 reads CASSHSGTSTDTQYF. The CDR3 nucleotides read TGTGCCAGCAGTCACTCTGGGACATCCACAGATACGCAGTATTTT.

V and J are TRBV5-1 and TRBJ1-1, with 11 bases fitting TRBD1. CDR1 is SGHRS and CDR2 is YFSETQ in the germline V gene. This CDR3 spans 15 amino acids. V shed 0 bases and J 2 bases; nucleotides not matched to a gene: 0. CDR3 sequence: CASSLGTGGNTEAFF. The CDR3 DNA is TGCGCCAGCAGCTTGGGGACAGGGGGCAACACTGAAGCTTTCTTT.

The chain links TRBV9 to TRBJ2-3, with a possible D match to TRBD1 (5 bases). V was cut by 4 bases and J by 6 bases, with 12 bases left in between. Germline values: CDR1 SGDLS, CDR2 YYNGEE. CDR3 size: 13 residues. The CDR3 sequence: CASSLRVLDTQYF. The CDR3 DNA follows: TGTGCCAGCAGCCTCAGGGTTTTGGATACGCAGTATTTT.

The chain recombines TRBV24-1 with TRBJ1-6; D is undetermined. Germline V gene sequence: CDR1 KGHDR, CDR2 SFDVKD. This CDR3 has 17 residues. Trimming removed 3 bases from V and 0 bases from J, with 11 bases in between. CDR3 DNA sequence: TGTGCCACCAGTGATGGACTCTCGAGCTCCTATAATTCACCCCTCCACTTT. This gives the protein CATSDGLSSSYNSPLHF.

The J gene is TRBJ2-3, the V gene TRBV5-8, with 7 bases that match TRBD2. The length of the CDR3 is 15 residues. Germline V lookup: CDR1 SGHTS, CDR2 YDEGEE. The trim removed 5 bases at V and 4 bases at J, leaving 10 bases unmatched. As DNA, the CDR3 is TGTGCCAGCAGTTCTCAAGCGGGGCTGGCAGATACGCAGTATTTT. Translated, it gives CASSSQAGLADTQYF.

V usage is TRBV28 and J usage is TRBJ2-7; D might be TRBD2 (6 bases). Trimming took off 7 bases at V and 2 bases at J, with 12 bases between the two ends. This CDR3 is 13 amino acids long. CDR1 and CDR2 from the germline V gene are MDHEN and SYDVKM. The CDR3 loop reads CASNPAGPYEQYF. The CDR3 DNA reads TGTGCCAGCAATCCAGCGGGTCCCTACGAGCAGTACTTC. Using reference TRBV28 and TRBJ2-7 for the parts outside the CDR3, the full variable domain is DVKVTQSSRYLVKRTGEKVFLECVQDMDHENMFWYRQDPGLGLRLIYFSYDVKMKEKGDIPEGYSVSREKKERFSLILESASTNQTSMYLCASNPAGPYEQYFGPGTRLTVT.

The chain combines TRBV7-3 with TRBJ2-6; no definite D call. The CDR3 is 14 amino acids. V was pared by 5 bases and J by 2 bases, with 7 bases between. CDR1 and CDR2 from the germline V gene are SGHTA and FQGTGA. The CDR3 sequence is CASSKSTGANVLTF. The CDR3 bases are TGTGCCAGCAGCAAATCGACTGGGGCCAACGTCCTGACTTTC.

V usage is TRBV7-3 and J usage is TRBJ1-2; tentatively, D is TRBD1 (6 bases). Germline V gene data show CDR1 as SGHTA and CDR2 as FQGTGA. The V end was cut by 2 bases, the J end by 8 bases, with 18 bases between. This CDR3 has 15 amino acids. The CDR3 reads CASSLHGGAVEGYTF. CDR3 nucleotides: TGTGCCAGCAGCTTACATGGGGGCGCGGTTGAAGGCTACACCTTC.

The chain links TRBV24-1 to TRBJ1-4, with 7 bases lining up with TRBD1. Trimming cost V 3 bases and J 4 bases; bases outside gene matches: 10. Germline-derived CDR1 and CDR2 are KGHDR and SFDVKD. The CDR3 sequence is 17 residues long. The chain's CDR3 is CATSDPTGYSGNEKLFF. The CDR3 nucleotides are TGTGCCACCAGTGATCCGACAGGGTACTCGGGTAATGAAAAACTGTTTTTT.

This clone was detected only a few times. This chain connects TRBV13 to TRBJ2-2; D remains unclear. Germline CDR1 reads PRHDT; CDR2 reads FYEKMQ (reference sequence). This CDR3 has 13 amino acids. V was pared by 1 base and J by 0 bases, with 0 bases between. The CDR3: CASSLANTGELFF. The CDR3, as DNA: TGTGCCAGCAGCTTAGCGAACACCGGGGAGCTGTTTTTT.

The V gene is TRBV6-5, the J gene TRBJ1-2, with D tentatively TRBD1 (6 bases). Per germline, CDR1 MNHEY and CDR2 SVGAGI. There are 15 residues in the CDR3. V dropped 2 bases and J dropped 2 bases, with 12 bases sitting between them. CDR3 nucleotide sequence: TGTGCCAGCAGTTACGGGAGCGGACAGAACTATGGCTACACCTTC. Its protein is CASSYGSGQNYGYTF.